This T cell receptor beta chain was sequenced in a study of Ad26.COV2.S vaccination and SARS-CoV-2 variants. The treatment: over 15 received Ad26.COV2.S at low or high dose, single or two shots; five or six received placebo; per-sample allocation not given. On day 63 after the first injection, vaccine and placebo recipients gave samples. The protocol was immunoSEQ multiplex PCR, while the TCRdb copy is restricted to in-frame clones and leaves out a portion. The profile shows roughly 320,000 clones, roughly 84% of them singletons. This clone has a count of ten or more. The V gene lost 6 bases and the J gene lost 1 base, with 12 bases spanning the gap. Germline CDR1 reads SQVTM; CDR2 reads ANQGSEA. This CDR3 has 13 residues.

The chain combines TRBV29-1 with TRBJ1-1; the D gene is possibly TRBD1 (6 bases). This sample comprised peripheral blood, obtained in a trial of Ad26.COV2.S vaccine versus placebo. The receptor was isolated from a person aged 18-60 years who received the Ad26.COV2.S COVID-19 vaccine or a placebo. The CDR3 loop is CSVPTTGNTEAFF. The CDR3, as DNA: TGCAGCGTGCCTACGACAGGGAACACTGAAGCTTTCTTT.